The 8 T cell receptor beta chains presented below share a single source sample, sequenced in a study of T cell clonotyping in hematopoietic cell transplantation. The protocol was immunoSEQ multiplex PCR, while the TCRdb copy is restricted to in-frame clones and leaves out a portion. Of 2,500 to 3,000 clones detected, just under 85% appear once; the ten largest clones hold around 5.7%. Material: peripheral blood mononuclear cells, obtained 30 days after allogeneic stem cell transplant. Every receptor here comes from a male patient aged 60 to 75 who had an allogeneic stem cell transplant, so T cells may come from the graft donor. Some clones in this sample may be carry-over from other donors' samples.

This rearrangement joins TRBV14 to TRBJ1-1; perhaps TRBD1 as D (5 bases). Trimming took 4 bases from V and 0 from J, leaving 12 bases between them. CDR1 is SGHDN and CDR2 is FVKESK in the germline V gene. The CDR3 is 15 amino acids. The CDR3 nucleotides read TGTGCCAGCAGCCCTCATGGGGCGATGAACACTGAAGCTTTCTTT. Translation gives CASSPHGAMNTEAFF.

In this sample, this clone turned up once. The V and J genes are TRBV4-1 and TRBJ2-7; D is undetermined. V dropped 1 base and J dropped 6 bases, with 13 bases sitting between them. The CDR3 is 14 amino acids. Per germline, CDR1 MGHRA and CDR2 YSYEKL. The CDR3 protein is CASSQGPAAPEQYF. The CDR3 DNA follows: TGCGCCAGCAGCCAAGGCCCGGCGGCTCCCGAGCAGTACTTC.

This clone was seen only once. CDR3 in DNA: TGTGCCAGTACTCAGGGGGGGTCTGGGGCCAACGTCCTGACTTTC. This translates into CASTQGGSGANVLTF. The gene calls are TRBV19 and TRBJ2-6; perhaps D is TRBD1 or TRBD2 (7 bases each). This CDR3 has 15 amino acids. V was trimmed by 7 bases and J by 1 base, leaving 11 bases between them. Germline CDR1 reads LNHDA; CDR2 reads SQIVND (reference sequence).

The genes are TRBV4-3 and TRBJ1-2; 8 bases line up with TRBD1. The CDR3 length is 16 residues. The V gene end was trimmed by 3 bases and the J gene end by 4 bases; junction bases not matched to a gene: 10. Germline assignment: CDR1 LGHNA and CDR2 YSLEER. CDR3 residues: CASSHGLGGQAYGYTF. DNA of the CDR3: TGCGCCAGCAGCCACGGCCTGGGGGGACAGGCCTATGGCTACACCTTC.

The chain combines TRBV28 with TRBJ2-7; 8 positions agree with TRBD1. The trim removed 4 bases at V and 6 bases at J, leaving 2 bases unmatched. The CDR3 spans 12 residues. The germline CDR1 and CDR2 sequences are MDHEN and SYDVKM. The CDR3 here is CASSSRGREQYF. In nucleotides, the CDR3 is TGTGCCAGCAGTTCCAGGGGGCGCGAGCAGTACTTC. The full variable domain, with the rest looked up from reference TRBV28 and TRBJ2-7, is DVKVTQSSRYLVKRTGEKVFLECVQDMDHENMFWYRQDPGLGLRLIYFSYDVKMKEKGDIPEGYSVSREKKERFSLILESASTNQTSMYLCASSSRGREQYFGPGTRLTVT.

The DNA for the CDR3 is TGTGCCAGCACCCGCGGGCTGACAGAGAACACCGGGGAGCTGTTTTTT. It codes for CASTRGLTENTGELFF. The chain combines TRBV6-6 with TRBJ2-2; D could derive from TRBD1 or TRBD2 (5 bases each). Germline V gene data show CDR1 as MNHNY and CDR2 as SVGAGI (reference sequence). V lost 7 bases, J lost 1 base, and 16 bases lay in between. The CDR3 is 16 residues long.

This chain connects TRBV4-1 to TRBJ2-5; the match to TRBD1 covers 8 bases. Losses at the gene ends were 4 bases for V and 3 bases for J; bases not matched to a gene: 4. The CDR3 is 14 residues long. The germline V gene has CDR1 MGHRA and CDR2 YSYEKL. DNA of the CDR3: TGCGCCAGCAGCCCCGGGACAGGAGAAGAGACCCAGTACTTC. This codes for CASSPGTGEETQYF.

The chain carries TRBV5-1 and TRBJ2-2, with 10 nucleotides matching TRBD2. The CDR3 spans 16 residues. Losses at the gene ends were 0 bases for V and 6 bases for J; bases not matched to a gene: 5. Germline V gene sequence: CDR1 SGHRS, CDR2 YFSETQ. The CDR3 region is CASSLDTSGISGELFF. The CDR3 DNA sequence: TGCGCCAGCAGCTTGGATACTAGCGGGATATCCGGGGAGCTGTTTTTT.